This T cell receptor beta chain was recorded in a study of CD8 T cells in ankylosing spondylitis. Findings and limits, study-wide: Clones tied to disease were said to be significantly enriched in matched ankylosing spondylitis synovial fluid.

This clonotype was found many times. Its antigen is still unknown. TCRdb passed the 5' RACE reads through MiXCR, listing each CDR3 protein once. The sample records under 150,000 distinct CDR3 sequences, roughly an eighth being singletons. The receptor comes from a female donor with ankylosing spondylitis or in good health (not recorded which). The specimen sequenced was blood, either unsorted or a sorted T cell fraction (not recorded which).

CDR3 protein: CAISELAREQYF. CDR3 in DNA: TGTGCCATCAGTGAACTAGCGCGGGAGCAGTACTTC. The rearrangement joins TRBV10-3 to TRBJ2-7, with TRBD2 matching over 7 bases. CDR3 length: 12 amino acids. The V gene's germline CDR1 is ENHRY and CDR2 SYGVKD. V trimming: 3 bases; J trimming: 7 bases; junction bases outside the gene matches: 3.